This T cell receptor (beta chain) originates from a study of a mutant IDH1 vaccine in newly diagnosed glioma. Across the whole study: Weeks 1, 3, 5, 7, 11, 15, 19 and 23 were when patients received their eight vaccinations. Investigators started vaccination 4-6 weeks after radiotherapy alone, or with temozolomide cycles.

Points on this clone: As yet, its antigen is unknown.

The method was immunoSEQ multiplex PCR; TCRdb's version includes in-frame clones alone and lacks a portion of them. The repertoire holds tens of thousands of clones, over 80% seen once, with more than 1.1% in the top ten. Time point of the sample: week 23, last vaccination. Doses comprised 300 ug of mutant IDH1 20-mer peptide each, plus topical imiquimod. The TCR was taken from a man aged 35 to 55 with glioma. The material sequenced was PBMCs, taken from a glioma patient whose treatment included an IDH1 peptide vaccine.

The CDR3 sequence: CASSFGAGGSYEQYF. DNA of the CDR3: TGTGCCAGCAGCTTTGGGGCGGGAGGTTCCTACGAGCAGTACTTC. The V gene is TRBV7-8, the J gene TRBJ2-7; 8 nucleotides line up with TRBD2. J lost 1 base, V lost 3 bases, and 5 bases had no gene match. This CDR3 comprises 15 residues. Germline CDR1 reads SGHVS; CDR2 reads FQNEAQ.